Given below is one T cell receptor (beta chain) in context. Its cognate antigen is unknown. Generated by immunoSEQ multiplex PCR, the TCRdb table keeps only in-frame clones and is missing some. The data show roughly 2,500,000 clones, approximately 94% seen once. This sample was taken from a study of shared clonotypes between healthy human individuals. Study-level background: Every donor yielded three CD4 naive, three CD4 memory, two CD8 naive and one CD8 memory plate.

The study's findings and limits: Rarefaction indicated that sorted-subset sequencing remained incomplete although depth was large.

There are 13 residues in the CDR3. CDR1 and CDR2 from the germline V gene are SQVTM and ANQGSEA. Trimming removed 7 bases at V and 3 bases at J, with 16 bases between. The chain is built from TRBV29-1 and TRBJ2-7; D is ambiguous. This TCR derives from a man aged 18 to 30 in good health. Some clones in this sample may be carry-over from other donors' samples. Sequenced input: naive CD4+ T cells from PBMCs. Indicated subset: CD45RA+ positively selected. The CDR3 DNA follows: TGCAGCGCCCAGCGTTCAGAAGGCTACGAGCAGTACTTC. Protein: CSAQRSEGYEQYF.